This T cell receptor beta chain emerged from a study of cytomegalovirus exposure and HLA in healthy donors. Findings and caveats of the study: A later analysis linked a missense variant in DCLRE1C to the trimming of TCR beta V and J genes.

There are 14 residues in the CDR3. Trimming at V came to 5 bases and at J to 8 bases, leaving 7 bases not matched to a gene. CDR1 SGHNT and CDR2 YENEEA come from the germline V gene. PCR employed 60 Vbeta and 13 Jbeta primers. Using immunoSEQ multiplex PCR, the repertoire was profiled, and TCRdb retains in-frame clones only, with some absent. The table shows about 170,000 clones, with less than 90% occurring only once. In regard to this clone: Its antigen is as yet unknown.

The receptor was isolated from a boy younger than 10 in good health and CMV-seronegative. The chain joins TRBV11-3 to TRBJ2-1; 9 bases are a match to TRBD2. The specimen was PBMCs. The CDR3 spells CASSLGVAGDEQFF. In DNA form, the CDR3 reads TGTGCCAGCAGCCTGGGGGTAGCGGGAGATGAGCAGTTCTTC.